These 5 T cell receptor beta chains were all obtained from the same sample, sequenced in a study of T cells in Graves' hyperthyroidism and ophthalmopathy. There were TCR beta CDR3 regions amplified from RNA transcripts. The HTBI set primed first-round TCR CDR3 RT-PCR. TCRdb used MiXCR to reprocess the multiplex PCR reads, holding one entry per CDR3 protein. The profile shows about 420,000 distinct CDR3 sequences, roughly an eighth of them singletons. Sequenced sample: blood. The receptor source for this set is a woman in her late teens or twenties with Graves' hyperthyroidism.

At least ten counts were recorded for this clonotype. This chain's CDR3 is CASSYSGGRSNEQFF. The CDR3 coding sequence is TGTGCCAGCAGTTACTCAGGCGGGAGGTCCAATGAGCAGTTCTTC. The chain has TRBV6-6 and TRBJ2-1, with TRBD2 matching over 8 bases. The CDR3 contains 15 residues. Germline V gives CDR1 MNHNY, CDR2 SVGAGI (reference sequence). J gave up 6 bases and V 0 bases, and 4 bases lay outside the gene matches.

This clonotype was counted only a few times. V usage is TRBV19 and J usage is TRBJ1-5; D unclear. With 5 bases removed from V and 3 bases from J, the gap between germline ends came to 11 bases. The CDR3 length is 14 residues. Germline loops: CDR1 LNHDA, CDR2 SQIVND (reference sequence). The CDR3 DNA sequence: TGTGCCAGTAGTGAACCCTGGGCCAATCAGCCCCAGCATTTT. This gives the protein CASSEPWANQPQHF.

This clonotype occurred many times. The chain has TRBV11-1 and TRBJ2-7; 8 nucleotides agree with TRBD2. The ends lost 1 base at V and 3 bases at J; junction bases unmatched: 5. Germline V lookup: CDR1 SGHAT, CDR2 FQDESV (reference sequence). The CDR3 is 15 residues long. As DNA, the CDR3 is TGTGCCAGCAGCTTAGGATCGAGCGGGAGCTACGAGCAGTACTTC. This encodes CASSLGSSGSYEQYF.

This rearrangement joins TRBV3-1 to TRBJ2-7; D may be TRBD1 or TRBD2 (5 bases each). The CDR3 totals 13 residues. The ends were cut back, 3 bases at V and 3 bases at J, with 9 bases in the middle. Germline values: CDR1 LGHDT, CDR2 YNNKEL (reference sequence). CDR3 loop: CASSQGVGYEQYF. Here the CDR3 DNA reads TGTGCCAGCAGCCAGGGGGTAGGCTACGAGCAGTACTTC.

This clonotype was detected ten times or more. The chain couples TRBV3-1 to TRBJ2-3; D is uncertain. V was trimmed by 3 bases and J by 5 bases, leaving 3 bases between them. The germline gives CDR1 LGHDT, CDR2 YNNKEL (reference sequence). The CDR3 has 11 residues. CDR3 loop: CASSHEDTQYF. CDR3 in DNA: TGTGCCAGCAGCCACGAAGATACGCAGTATTTT.